The clone carrying this TCR beta chain appeared a single time. A second PCR of about 6 to 12 cycles used a sample-barcoded 5' primer and a J-beta primer mix. TCRdb passed the 5' RACE reads through MiXCR, listing each CDR3 protein once. The data show roughly 410,000 distinct CDR3 sequences, with about 49% seen just once and around 50% held by the top ten. The data derive from a study of blood T cells in healthy people across ages. The V and J ends lost 1 base and 0 bases, in that order; junction bases with no gene match: 6. The CDR3 length is 15 residues. Germline V gives CDR1 DFQATT, CDR2 SNEGSKA (reference sequence).

Sequenced input: blood. J is TRBJ2-7 and V is TRBV20-1; 7 positions agree with TRBD2. The sequence derives from a man aged 55-75 years in good health. CDR3 region: CSARGAGGSSYEQYF. CDR3 DNA sequence: TGCAGTGCTAGAGGTGCGGGCGGGAGCTCCTACGAGCAGTACTTC.